These 10 T cell receptor beta chains were sequenced from one sample in a study of blood T cell repertoires in COVID-19. Using immunoSEQ multiplex PCR, the repertoire was profiled, and TCRdb retains in-frame clones only, with some absent. The data hold a few hundred thousand clones, with around 90% observed a single time. Sequences were obtained from PBMCs or T cells enriched from blood (not recorded which). The source of these receptors is a man between 18 and 35 years old with acute COVID-19.

V gene TRBV7-8 combines with J gene TRBJ1-5, with D unclear. The length of the CDR3 is 15 residues. Trimming cost V 2 bases and J 2 bases, with 10 bases left between them. In germline, CDR1 is SGHVS, CDR2 FQNEAQ. The CDR3 region has the DNA TGTGCCAGCAGCTTAAGGAGGGTGGGCAATCAGCCCCAGCATTTT. It codes for CASSLRRVGNQPQHF.

The chain uses TRBV5-4 and TRBJ2-1; tentatively, D is TRBD2 (5 bases). CDR1 SGHNT and CDR2 YYREEE come from the germline V gene (reference sequence). Trimming took off 4 bases at V and 8 bases at J, with 13 bases between the two ends. CDR3 length equals 13 residues. CDR3 residues: CASSLPSSDEQFF. CDR3 DNA sequence: TGTGCCAGCAGCCTTCCTAGCTCCGATGAGCAGTTCTTC. The full variable domain, its missing parts supplied by reference TRBV5-4 and TRBJ2-1, is ETGVTQSPTHLIKTRGQQVTLRCSSQSGHNTVSWYQQALGQGPQFIFQYYREEENGRGNFPPRFSGLQFPNYSSELNVNALELDDSALYLCASSLPSSDEQFFGPGTRLTVL.

This chain joins TRBV11-3 and TRBJ2-2; 8 nucleotides align to TRBD1. CDR3 size: 15 residues. J lost 5 bases, V lost 5 bases, and 7 bases had no gene match. The germline V gene encodes CDR1 SGHNT and CDR2 YENEEA. The CDR3 region is CASSNGQGGTGELFF. Written as DNA, the CDR3 is TGTGCCAGCAGCAACGGACAGGGCGGGACCGGGGAGCTGTTTTTT.

V gene TRBV9 combines with J gene TRBJ1-2, with TRBD1 identical over 10 bases. Trimming removed 0 bases from V and 3 bases from J; junction bases left unmatched: 8. This CDR3 is built from 17 residues. Germline-derived CDR1 and CDR2 are SGDLS and YYNGEE. For the CDR3, the DNA is TGTGCCAGCAGCGTAGATTCGGGACAGGGGATCTACTATGGCTACACCTTC. Encoded protein: CASSVDSGQGIYYGYTF.

This clone was seen just once. This chain joins TRBV11-2 and TRBJ1-1; TRBD1 might be the D (5 bases). The V and J ends lost 0 bases and 3 bases respectively, with 8 bases between them. The CDR3 has 14 residues. Germline CDR1 reads SGHAT; CDR2 reads FQNNGV. DNA for the CDR3: TGTGCCAGCAGCTTAGAGCAGGGTTACACTGAAGCTTTCTTT. The encoded protein is CASSLEQGYTEAFF.

The chain employs TRBV28 and TRBJ1-1, with a possible D match to TRBD1 (5 bases). Germline CDR1 and CDR2: MDHEN and SYDVKM. Between the trimmed V and J ends, which lost 3 bases and 0 bases, there was a span of 14 bases. The CDR3 runs 16 residues. DNA of the CDR3: TGTGCCAGCAGTTTGGGGCGAGGCGCCTTGAACACTGAAGCTTTCTTT. This sequence encodes CASSLGRGALNTEAFF. The complete variable domain, with remaining parts taken from reference TRBV28 and TRBJ1-1, reads DVKVTQSSRYLVKRTGEKVFLECVQDMDHENMFWYRQDPGLGLRLIYFSYDVKMKEKGDIPEGYSVSREKKERFSLILESASTNQTSMYLCASSLGRGALNTEAFFGQGTRLTVV.

V gene TRBV2 combines with J gene TRBJ2-3; maybe TRBD1 (5 bases). Per the germline V gene, CDR1 is SNHLY and CDR2 is FYNNEI. V gave up 3 bases and J gave up 6 bases, with 13 bases separating them. The length of the CDR3 is 14 residues. CDR3 DNA sequence: TGTGCCAGCAGTGATCTGCAGGGAAGGGATACGCAGTATTTT. It yields the protein CASSDLQGRDTQYF.

The V gene is TRBV6-5, the J gene TRBJ2-5; 10 bases line up with TRBD1. Germline V gene data show CDR1 as MNHEY and CDR2 as SVGAGI. The CDR3 consists of 16 residues. With V trimmed by 0 bases and J by 4 bases, 5 bases remained unmatched. The CDR3 DNA reads TGTGCCAGCAGTTACTCCTCGTGGACAGGGGGAGAGACCCAGTACTTC. Protein sequence: CASSYSSWTGGETQYF.

The chain joins TRBV7-9 to TRBJ1-4; 9 positions agree with TRBD1. Trimming cost V 7 bases and J 7 bases; bases outside gene matches: 13. CDR3 length: 16 residues. Germline values: CDR1 SEHNR, CDR2 FQNEAQ (reference sequence). This chain's CDR3 is CASTQNTGTGTEKLFF. The CDR3 coding sequence is TGTGCCAGCACCCAGAATACCGGGACAGGGACTGAAAAACTGTTTTTT.

V usage is TRBV30 and J usage is TRBJ1-6, with D possibly TRBD1 on 6 matching bases. The ends were cut back, 8 bases at V and 5 bases at J, with 16 bases in the middle. In germline, CDR1 is GTSNPN, CDR2 SVGIG (reference sequence). The length of the CDR3 is 14 residues. The CDR3 region is CAGIDRKNNSPLHF. CDR3 nucleotide sequence: TGTGCCGGGATCGACAGGAAGAATAATTCACCCCTCCACTTT.